This T cell receptor (beta chain) came from a study of blood T cell repertoires in COVID-19 (TCRdb year 2020). About the investigation overall: Samples from collaborators originated in the United States, Italy and Spain and spanned both the acute and convalescent phases of COVID-19. The samples were drawn from two sources: the first 160 participants of the ongoing ImmuneRACE study, and over 1,000 subjects contributed by 6 global collaborators. The material from the prospective study consisted of cDNA or gDNA derived from T cells, B-cell-depleted T cells, or PBMCs. Where available, HLA class I and class II types were taken from metadata supplied by the sample provider and were not determined by assay-based typing. Subjects who had been exposed to COVID-19, were actively infected with it, or had recovered from it provided the deeply sampled blood TCRbeta repertoires that made up the dataset. A freely available public database, intended as a resource for researchers studying the immune response to SARS-CoV-2, is where the repertoires were released. The sample metadata nearly always contained a de-identified subject ID, COVID-19 status, age in years and sex. Overall study outcomes, separate from this receptor: Clinical and demographic metadata were provided uncurated, with the amount varying by source and participant.

The immunoSEQ Assay, a bias-controlled multiplex PCR, was used to amplify TCRbeta CDR3 regions from genomic DNA. In the original analysis: The number of nucleated cells in each sample was estimated from the amplification of reference gene primers within the assay. To quantify the absolute abundance of each unique TCRbeta CDR3 rearrangement, sequence reads were collapsed and filtered. For each sample, productive Simpson clonality was calculated as the square root of Simpson's diversity index over productive rearrangements. Drawn from immuneACCESS, this table holds only the in-frame rearrangements with V and J called that TCRdb kept. Clones are partly lost; checked studies trace under half to an unresolved V gene and leave the rest unexplained. Clone size and the V and J calls come from that table; the DNA yielded D and trimming. In all, the sample holds about 300,000 clones, and 88% of those were seen once. 5.5% to 7% of the sample rests with the top ten.

Samples from volunteer blood donors who had recovered from COVID-19 were contributed by a second Seattle source. Each collaborating institution followed its own protocols to collect whole blood in K2EDTA tubes. For TCRbeta analysis, collaborator samples were shipped as frozen whole blood, as isolated PBMCs, or as DNA extracted from either sample type. With regard to this clone: It lacks a known antigen. Base qualities were left out, and no much larger clone turns up one base away. Additional DNA sequences in this sample encode the identical CDR3.

The material sequenced was peripheral blood. The sequence derives from a young woman who had recovered from COVID-19.

The bases are TGTGCCAGCAGTTTCCGCGGGTACGGCTACACCTTC. It encodes CASSFRGYGYTF. The V and J genes are TRBV28 and TRBJ1-2, with no confidently assigned D gene. Reading from cysteine to phenylalanine, the CDR3 counts 12 amino acids. Only CDR3 DNA is held: 36 bases, read in frame from base 1. The junction carries 10 bases between V and J, which are trimmed by 3 bases and 8 bases respectively. Based on the germline V gene, the CDR1 and CDR2 sequences are MDHEN and SYDVKM.